This T cell receptor (beta chain) was sequenced during a study of identical twins. Broader study findings: Twin-shared out-of-frame alpha sequences showed excess low generation probability.

TCRdb re-called the 5' RACE reads with MiXCR, one entry per CDR3 protein. The table includes about 520,000 distinct CDR3 sequences, 20% to 25% detected once. This clonotype was counted at least ten times. Its target is not known. V lost 6 bases, J lost 1 base, and 4 bases stayed unmatched. CDR1 and CDR2 from the germline V gene are MNHNS and SASEGT. The CDR3 covers 15 residues. The same sample was also used in a study of T cells expressing NK-cell markers.

The chain is built from TRBV6-1 and TRBJ2-2, with 8 bases matching TRBD1. This TCR was sampled from a woman between 18 and 29 years old in good health. The sequenced material came from CD4+ T cells sorted from blood. The CDR3 DNA reads TGTGCCAGCAGCAGGGACAGGAGGAACACCGGGGAGCTGTTTTTT. It is translated as CASSRDRRNTGELFF.